Listed below are T cell receptor beta chains from one sample, sequenced in a study of spatial heterogeneity in lung cancer. TCRdb re-analysed the 5' RACE reads in MiXCR, keeping a single row per CDR3 protein. In the table there are roughly 4,600 distinct CDR3 sequences, 15% to 20% of which are singletons. The sequencing used normal lung tissue next to the tumor, collected at surgery. The receptors come from a male donor with early-stage non-small cell lung cancer. Each CDR3 is given with its conserved first and last residue. Fields, in order: D gene, V gene, clone size, CDR3 length, J gene, CDR3 DNA, CDR3 protein. The D gene is left open where the match is weak. The size entry is marked missing in some rows and otherwise reads once, few, many or a size class.

>-|TRBV7-2|medium-sized|14|TRBJ1-6
TGTGCCAGCAGCTTAGGATCGACTTCTTCACCCCTCCACTTT
CASSLGSTSSPLHF
>-|TRBV5-1|medium-sized|13|TRBJ1-2
TGCGCCAGCAACAGGGACCCCATGTATGGCTACACCTTC
CASNRDPMYGYTF
>-|TRBV29-1|medium-sized|13|TRBJ2-7
TGCAGCGCGGGAGAGGGGGCAAGCTACGAGCAGTACTTC
CSAGEGASYEQYF
>TRBD1|TRBV27|many|14|TRBJ1-6
TGTGCCAGCACCAAGGGACAGTCTAATTCACCCCTCCACTTT
CASTKGQSNSPLHF
>-|TRBV7-8|-|14|TRBJ2-1
TGTGCCAGCAGCTCCGTGAGCTCCTACAATGAGCAGTTCTTC
CASSSVSSYNEQFF
>TRBD2|TRBV5-6|medium-sized|13|TRBJ2-1
TGTGCCAGCAGCTCAGGGACTACGAAAAACCAGTTCTTC
CASSSGTTKNQFF
>-|TRBV10-3|few|15|TRBJ2-7
TGTGCCATTAACCGGGACCCGGTGAGCTCCTACGAGCAGTACTTC
CAINRDPVSSYEQYF
>TRBD1|TRBV7-9|many|14|TRBJ2-2
TGTGCCAGCAGGAGGACAGGGACCACCGGGGAGCTGTTTTTT
CASRRTGTTGELFF
>-|TRBV12-3/TRBV12-4|-|13|TRBJ1-5
TGTGCCAGCAGCCCAAACCACGGGCAGCCCCAGCATTTT
CASSPNHGQPQHF
>TRBD1|TRBV9|medium-sized|15|TRBJ2-3
TGTGCCAGCAGCGTAGGACAGGGTTGGGGAGATACGCAGTATTTT
CASSVGQGWGDTQYF
>TRBD2|TRBV6-5|once|14|TRBJ2-4
TGTGCCAGCAGTCGCGGGGGGGCCAAAAACATTCAGTACTTC
CASSRGGAKNIQYF
>-|TRBV7-7|medium-sized|13|TRBJ2-5
TGTGCCAGCAGCGGGACGCCCCAAGAGACCCAGTACTTC
CASSGTPQETQYF
>-|TRBV20-1|-|17|TRBJ2-6
TGCAGTGCTAGAGATCCCGACGGGGGGCAAGGGGCCAACGTCCTGGCTTTC
CSARDPDGGQGANVLAF
>-|TRBV11-2|large|13|TRBJ2-5
TGTGCCAGCAGCCACGGACGAGGCGAGACCCAGTACTTC
CASSHGRGETQYF
>-|TRBV11-2|medium-sized|14|TRBJ2-2
TGTGCCAGCAGCCTCAGGGGGAACACCGGGGAGCTGTTTTTT
CASSLRGNTGELFF
>-|TRBV7-6|-|13|TRBJ1-3
TGTGCCAGCAGTACAGGGCCCGGAAACACCATATATTTT
CASSTGPGNTIYF
>-|TRBV7-9|medium-sized|14|TRBJ1-5
TGTGCCAGCAGCTTAGTGGCCGGCAATCAGCCCCAGCATTTT
CASSLVAGNQPQHF
>-|TRBV5-5|medium-sized|12|TRBJ1-1
TGTGCCAGCAGCCACACCCTCACTGAAGCTTTCTTT
CASSHTLTEAFF
>TRBD2|TRBV13|medium-sized|16|TRBJ2-7
TGTGCCAGCAGCCCGCGGGGGGGATTTCGCCCCTACGAGCAGTACTTC
CASSPRGGFRPYEQYF
>-|TRBV29-1|medium-sized|14|TRBJ2-5
TGCAGCGTGACACTCCTCGGACTTAGAGAGACCCAGTACTTC
CSVTLLGLRETQYF
>TRBD2|TRBV5-1|-|15|TRBJ2-2
TGCGCCAGCAGAAGTAGCGGGACCGAGGCCGGGGAGCTGTTTTTT
CASRSSGTEAGELFF
>TRBD1|TRBV5-1|-|15|TRBJ1-4
TGCGCCAGCAGCTTGGAAGGGACAGGGACTGAAAAACTGTTTTTT
CASSLEGTGTEKLFF
>TRBD2|TRBV10-3|few|14|TRBJ2-3
TGTGCCATACATAGCGGGCCAAGCACAGATACGCAGTATTTT
CAIHSGPSTDTQYF
>-|TRBV6-5|-|15|TRBJ1-5
TGTGCCAGCAGCAGAACGGGGGGCGGCAATCAGCCCCAGCATTTT
CASSRTGGGNQPQHF
>TRBD1|TRBV5-1|medium-sized|15|TRBJ1-1
TGCGCCAGCAGCCCCCTACCAGGGGGGGGGACTGAAGCTTTCTTT
CASSPLPGGGTEAFF
>TRBD1|TRBV15|many|15|TRBJ1-4
TGTGCCACCAGCAGAGCGACAGGGGGGGATGAAAAACTGTTTTTT
CATSRATGGDEKLFF
>-|TRBV7-9|medium-sized|14|TRBJ2-3
TGTGCCAGCAGCTTTGGCAGGGGCTCAGATACGCAGTATTTT
CASSFGRGSDTQYF
>-|TRBV2|medium-sized|12|TRBJ2-2
TGTGCCAGCAGTGACGACACCGGGGAGCTGTTTTTT
CASSDDTGELFF
>-|TRBV7-9|medium-sized|13|TRBJ2-7
TGTGCCAGCAGCTTAGCAGTAGCGCAGGAGCAGTACTTC
CASSLAVAQEQYF
>-|TRBV27|-|15|TRBJ2-7
TGTGCCAGCAGTTTAAGGTCGACGGTCAACTACGAGCAGTACTTC
CASSLRSTVNYEQYF
>-|TRBV28|many|18|TRBJ2-7
TGTGCCAGCAGTTTATTTCGGTCTGGGGCCGACCCCGACTACGAGCAGTACTTC
CASSLFRSGADPDYEQYF